This passage covers 12 T cell receptor beta chains from one sample sequenced in a study of T cells in Graves' hyperthyroidism and ophthalmopathy. Amplified TCR beta CDR3 regions came from RNA transcripts. HTBI primers were employed in a first-round RT-PCR of the TCR CDR3. TCRdb processed the multiplex PCR reads anew with MiXCR; each CDR3 protein has one entry. This repertoire shows 360,000 or so distinct CDR3 sequences, roughly 15% found once; its top ten account for approximately 19%. Sequencing was done on a sample of blood. These receptors were taken from a woman aged 55-75 years with Graves' ophthalmopathy.

Ten or more counts support this clonotype. The V and J genes are TRBV20-1 and TRBJ1-6; no reliable D call. Germline values: CDR1 DFQATT, CDR2 SNEGSKA (reference sequence). The CDR3 has 17 amino acids. Deletions cut 0 bases from V and 1 base from J, with 13 bases between. The DNA for the CDR3 is TGCAGTGCTAGAGATCTGAGTAGGGAATCCTATAATTCACCCCTCCACTTT. This encodes CSARDLSRESYNSPLHF.

This clonotype was seen a few times. The rearrangement links TRBV3-1 to TRBJ2-6; D gene ambiguous. There are 14 residues in the CDR3. Between the trimmed V and J ends, which lost 3 bases and 4 bases, there was a span of 7 bases. Germline CDR1 is LGHDT and CDR2 is YNNKEL (reference sequence). In nucleotides, the CDR3 is TGTGCCAGCAGCCATGGGGTCGGGGCCAACGTCCTGACTTTC. Protein product: CASSHGVGANVLTF.

About this clonotype itself: This may be a read error, as it is one base from a much larger clone. The rearrangement joins TRBV3-1 to TRBJ2-1; 8 bases are a match to TRBD2. CDR1 LGHDT and CDR2 YNNKEL come from the germline V gene (reference sequence). This CDR3 comprises 14 residues. The V gene end was trimmed by 1 base and the J gene end by 4 bases; junction bases not matched to a gene: 0. CDR3 amino acids: CASSQAGGYNEQFF. The CDR3 bases are TGTGCCAGCAGCCAAGCGGGAGGGTACAATGAGCAGTTCTTC.

This clonotype was found many times. The genes are TRBV5-1 and TRBJ2-7, with D possibly matching TRBD1 (6 bases). The CDR3 has 14 amino acids. Germline values: CDR1 SGHRS, CDR2 YFSETQ. V dropped 8 bases and J dropped 0 bases, with 15 bases sitting between them. CDR3 protein: CASSLDRPSYEQYF. The DNA of the CDR3 is TGCGCCAGTTCGCTGGACAGACCCTCCTACGAGCAGTACTTC. The full variable domain, its missing parts supplied by reference TRBV5-1 and TRBJ2-7, is KAGVTQTPRYLIKTRGQQVTLSCSPISGHRSVSWYQQTPGQGLQFLFEYFSETQRNKGNFPGRFSGRQFSNSRSEMNVSTLELGDSALYLCASSLDRPSYEQYFGPGTRLTVT.

In its sample, this clonotype was seen many times. V gene TRBV28 combines with J gene TRBJ2-3, with TRBD2 matching over 10 bases. The CDR3 covers 18 residues. Germline values: CDR1 MDHEN, CDR2 SYDVKM. The trim removed 3 bases at V and 1 base at J, leaving 10 bases unmatched. The CDR3 DNA reads as TGTGCCAGCAGTTTCCTAAGGCTAGCGGGAGTCGGCACAGATACGCAGTATTTT. Its translation is CASSFLRLAGVGTDTQYF.

This clonotype has ten or more counts. This chain's CDR3 is CASRYDWGYEQYF. CDR3 sequence (DNA): TGTGCCAGCAGATACGACTGGGGCTACGAGCAGTACTTC. The gene calls are TRBV11-2 and TRBJ2-7; D gene unclear. Germline values: CDR1 SGHAT, CDR2 FQNNGV. V was shortened by 6 bases and J by 3 bases, with 12 bases between the two germline ends. The CDR3 runs to 13 residues.

This clonotype was found many times. This chain joins TRBV7-9 and TRBJ1-6; D gene unclear. Between the trimmed V and J ends, which lost 4 bases and 7 bases, there was a span of 14 bases. This CDR3 is 15 amino acids long. Germline V CDR1 and CDR2: SEHNR, FQNEAQ (reference sequence). For the CDR3, the DNA is TGTGCCAGCAGCTCCGATGCGGGAATGAATTCACCCCTCCACTTT. It translates to CASSSDAGMNSPLHF.

This clonotype has ten or more counts. J is TRBJ2-3 and V is TRBV24-1; 8 bases are shared with TRBD1. Germline values: CDR1 KGHDR, CDR2 SFDVKD. J was trimmed by 2 bases and V by 3 bases; bases with no gene match: 6. CDR3 length: 16 residues. The CDR3 is CATSDTPQGATDTQYF. The CDR3 DNA reads as TGTGCCACCAGTGATACACCTCAGGGGGCCACAGATACGCAGTATTTT.

This chain uses TRBV5-1 with TRBJ2-7; the D gene could be TRBD1 or TRBD2 (5 bases each). Germline assignment: CDR1 SGHRS and CDR2 YFSETQ. The V and J ends lost 3 bases and 3 bases respectively, with 10 bases between them. The CDR3 is 13 amino acids. Here the CDR3 reads CASSSGTDYEQYF. The CDR3 nucleotides are TGCGCCAGCAGCTCCGGGACGGACTACGAGCAGTACTTC.

The table lists this clonotype with a few counts. This chain uses TRBV19 with TRBJ2-7; TRBD1 is a possible D gene (7 bases). The CDR3 has 14 residues. The V end was cut by 5 bases, the J end by 6 bases, with 17 bases between. CDR1 LNHDA and CDR2 SQIVND come from the germline V gene (reference sequence). DNA of the CDR3: TGTGCCAGTAGTCGACCGCGGGACAGTCCCGAGCAGTACTTC. This gives the protein CASSRPRDSPEQYF. Variable domain in full (rest from reference TRBV19 and TRBJ2-7): DGGITQSPKYLFRKEGQNVTLSCEQNLNHDAMYWYRQDPGQGLRLIYYSQIVNDFQKGDIAEGYSVSREKKESFPLTVTSAQKNPTAFYLCASSRPRDSPEQYFGPGTRLTVT.

The sample holds many counts of this clonotype. The chain recombines TRBV12-3 or TRBV12-4 with TRBJ2-1; 9 bases are a match to TRBD1. The V gene end was trimmed by 6 bases and the J gene end by 8 bases; junction bases not matched to a gene: 11. CDR3 size: 15 residues. The CDR3 DNA reads as TGTGCCAGCAGCGAATCCGGGACAGGGAGACATGAGCAGTTCTTC. Its protein is CASSESGTGRHEQFF.

The chain employs TRBV27 and TRBJ2-1; the match to TRBD1 covers 10 bases. CDR1 and CDR2 (germline): MNHEY, SMNVEV (reference sequence). The junction had 4 bases not matched to a gene; V was cut back by 2 bases and J by 12 bases. The CDR3 runs to 13 residues. This CDR3 reads CASSLRQGAGQFF. CDR3 in DNA: TGTGCCAGCAGTTTACGACAGGGGGCCGGGCAGTTCTTC.